The sequence of this T cell receptor beta chain was determined in a study of T cells in localized non-small cell lung cancer. On this clone: The antigen remains unidentified.

Germline V CDR1 and CDR2: MNHEY, SVGAGI. The J segment lost 3 bases and the V segment lost 3 bases, leaving 4 bases of the junction unmatched. This CDR3 spans 14 amino acids. TCRdb keeps only in-frame clones here, not all; method: immunoSEQ multiplex PCR. The data contain 15,000 to 20,000 clones, over 70% of them singletons. Study-level results: Uninvolved adjacent lung showed the highest T cell clonality, exceeding tumor.

Here the sequenced sample was peripheral blood, taken before any cancer treatment. The V call is TRBV6-5, the J call TRBJ2-7; 8 bases map to TRBD2. This sequence was found in a male donor at least 60 years old with stage I lung adenocarcinoma. In DNA form, the CDR3 reads TGTGCCAGCAGTTATAAACTAGCGGTCTACGAGCAGTACTTC. Translation: CASSYKLAVYEQYF.